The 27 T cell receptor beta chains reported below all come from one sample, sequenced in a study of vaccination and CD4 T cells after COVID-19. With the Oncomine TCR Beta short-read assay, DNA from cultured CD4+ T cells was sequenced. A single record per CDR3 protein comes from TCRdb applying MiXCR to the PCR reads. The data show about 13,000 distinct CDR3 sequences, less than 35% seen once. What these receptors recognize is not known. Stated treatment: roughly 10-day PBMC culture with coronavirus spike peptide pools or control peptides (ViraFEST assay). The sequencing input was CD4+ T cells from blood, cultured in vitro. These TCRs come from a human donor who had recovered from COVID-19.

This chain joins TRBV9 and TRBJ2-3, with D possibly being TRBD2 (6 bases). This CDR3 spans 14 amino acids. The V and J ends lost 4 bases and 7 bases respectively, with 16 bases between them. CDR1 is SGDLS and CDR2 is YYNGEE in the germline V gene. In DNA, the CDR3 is TGTGCCAGCAGCTCCCGGACGGGGGAGCATACGCAGTATTTT. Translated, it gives CASSSRTGEHTQYF.

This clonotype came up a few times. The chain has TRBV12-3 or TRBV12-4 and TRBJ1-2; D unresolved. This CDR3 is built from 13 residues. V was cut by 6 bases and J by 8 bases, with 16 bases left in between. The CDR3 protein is CASRMDRRGGYTF. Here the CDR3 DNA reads TGTGCCAGCAGGATGGATCGAAGAGGAGGCTACACCTTC.

The CDR3 protein is CASSSPYHNEQFF. In DNA form, the CDR3 reads TGTGCCAGCAGTTCCCCCTACCACAATGAGCAGTTCTTC. The rearrangement links TRBV12-3 or TRBV12-4 to TRBJ2-1; the D is unclear. V lost 4 bases, J lost 5 bases, and 9 bases lay in between. The CDR3 covers 13 residues.

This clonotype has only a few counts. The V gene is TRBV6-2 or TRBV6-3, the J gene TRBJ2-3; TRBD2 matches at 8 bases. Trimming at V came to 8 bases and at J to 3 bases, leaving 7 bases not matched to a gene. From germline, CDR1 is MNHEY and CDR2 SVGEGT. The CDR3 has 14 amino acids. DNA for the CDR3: TGTGCCAGCGCCAACGGGGGGGCGACAGATACGCAGTATTTT. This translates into CASANGGATDTQYF.

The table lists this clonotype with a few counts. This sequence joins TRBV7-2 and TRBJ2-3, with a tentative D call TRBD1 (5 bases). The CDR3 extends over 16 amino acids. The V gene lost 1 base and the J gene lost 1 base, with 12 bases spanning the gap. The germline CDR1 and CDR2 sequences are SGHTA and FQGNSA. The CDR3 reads CASSLVGPQRTDTQYF. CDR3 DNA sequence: TGTGCCAGCAGCTTAGTGGGGCCCCAACGCACAGATACGCAGTATTTT.

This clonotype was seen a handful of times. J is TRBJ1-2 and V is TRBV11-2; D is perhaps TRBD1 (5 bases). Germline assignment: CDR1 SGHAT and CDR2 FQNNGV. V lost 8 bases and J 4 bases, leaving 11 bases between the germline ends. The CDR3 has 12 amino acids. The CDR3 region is CASAGRAYGYTF. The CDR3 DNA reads TGTGCCAGCGCAGGGCGGGCCTATGGCTACACCTTC.

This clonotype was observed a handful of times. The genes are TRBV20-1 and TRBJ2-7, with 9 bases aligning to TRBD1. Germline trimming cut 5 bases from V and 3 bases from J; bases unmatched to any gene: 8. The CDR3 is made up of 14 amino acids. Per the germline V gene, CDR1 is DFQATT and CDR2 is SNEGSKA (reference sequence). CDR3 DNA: TGCAGTGCTTCATCCGGGACAGGGATCTACGAGCAGTACTTC. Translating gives CSASSGTGIYEQYF.

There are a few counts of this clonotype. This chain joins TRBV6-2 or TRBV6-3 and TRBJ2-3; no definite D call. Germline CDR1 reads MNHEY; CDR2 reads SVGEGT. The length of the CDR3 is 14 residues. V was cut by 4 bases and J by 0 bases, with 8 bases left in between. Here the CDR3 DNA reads TGTGCCAGCAGTTCCCGGAAGAGCACAGATACGCAGTATTTT. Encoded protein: CASSSRKSTDTQYF.

DNA for the CDR3: TGCGCCAGCAGCCCAGTACCAAGCTCCTACGAGCAGTACTTC. It yields the protein CASSPVPSSYEQYF. The chain combines TRBV5-1 with TRBJ2-7; D is ambiguous. Trimming shortened V by 4 bases and J by 0 bases, and 11 bases separated the two germline ends. From germline, CDR1 is SGHRS and CDR2 YFSETQ. This CDR3 spans 14 amino acids.

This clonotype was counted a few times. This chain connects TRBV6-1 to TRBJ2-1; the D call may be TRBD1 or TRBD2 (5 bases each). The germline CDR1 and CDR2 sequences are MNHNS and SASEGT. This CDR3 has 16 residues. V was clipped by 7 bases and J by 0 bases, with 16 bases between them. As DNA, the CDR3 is TGTGCCAGCATGGGTGGGGGTCTCCGCTCCTACAATGAGCAGTTCTTC. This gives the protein CASMGGGLRSYNEQFF.

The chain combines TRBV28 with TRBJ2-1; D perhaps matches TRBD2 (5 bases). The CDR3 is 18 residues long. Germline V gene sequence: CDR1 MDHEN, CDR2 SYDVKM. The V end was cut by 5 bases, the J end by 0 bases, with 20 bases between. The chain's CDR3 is CASSPRFARRSSYNEQFF. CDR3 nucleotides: TGTGCCAGCAGTCCTCGATTTGCACGGAGGAGCTCCTACAATGAGCAGTTCTTC. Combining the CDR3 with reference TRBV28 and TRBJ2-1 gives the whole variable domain DVKVTQSSRYLVKRTGEKVFLECVQDMDHENMFWYRQDPGLGLRLIYFSYDVKMKEKGDIPEGYSVSREKKERFSLILESASTNQTSMYLCASSPRFARRSSYNEQFFGPGTRLTVL.

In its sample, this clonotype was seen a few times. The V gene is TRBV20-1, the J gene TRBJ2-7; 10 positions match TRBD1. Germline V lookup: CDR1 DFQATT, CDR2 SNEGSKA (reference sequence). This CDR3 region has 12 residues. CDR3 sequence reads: CSTPGTGDEQYF. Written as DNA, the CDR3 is TGCAGCACACCCGGGACAGGGGACGAGCAGTACTTC.

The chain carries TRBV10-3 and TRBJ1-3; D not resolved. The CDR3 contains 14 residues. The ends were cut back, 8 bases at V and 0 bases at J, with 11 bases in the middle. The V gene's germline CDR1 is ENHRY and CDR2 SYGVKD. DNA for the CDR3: TGTGCCATCGGGGAAGTGAGCTCTGGAAACACCATATATTTT. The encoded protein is CAIGEVSSGNTIYF.

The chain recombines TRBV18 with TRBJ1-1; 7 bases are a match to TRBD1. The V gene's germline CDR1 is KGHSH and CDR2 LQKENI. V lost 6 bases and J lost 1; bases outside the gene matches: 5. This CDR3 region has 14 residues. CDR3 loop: CASSRQGENTEAFF. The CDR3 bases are TGTGCCAGCTCCCGCCAGGGGGAGAACACTGAAGCTTTCTTT. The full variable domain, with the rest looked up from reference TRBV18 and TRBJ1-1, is NAGVMQNPRHLVRRRGQEARLRCSPMKGHSHVYWYRQLPEEGLKFMVYLQKENIIDESGMPKERFSAEFPKEGPSILRIQQVVRGDSAAYFCASSRQGENTEAFFGQGTRLTVV.

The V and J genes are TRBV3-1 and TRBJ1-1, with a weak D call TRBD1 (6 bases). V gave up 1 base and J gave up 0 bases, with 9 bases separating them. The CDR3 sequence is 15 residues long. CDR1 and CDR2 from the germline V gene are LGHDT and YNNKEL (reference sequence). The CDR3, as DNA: TGTGCCAGCAGCCAAGGGGGGGCTGTGAACACTGAAGCTTTCTTT. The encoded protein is CASSQGGAVNTEAFF. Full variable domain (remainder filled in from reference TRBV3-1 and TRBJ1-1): DTAVSQTPKYLVTQMGNDKSIKCEQNLGHDTMYWYKQDSKKFLKIMFSYNNKELIINETVPNRFSPKSPDKAHLNLHINSLELGDSAVYFCASSQGGAVNTEAFFGQGTRLTVV.

This CDR3 is CASSLEWGGDQPQHF. CDR3 bases: TGTGCCAGCAGTTTAGAGTGGGGAGGGGATCAGCCCCAGCATTTT. The V call is TRBV12-3 or TRBV12-4, the J call TRBJ1-5, with D tentatively TRBD1 (5 bases). V lost 1 base, J lost 5 bases, and 12 bases lay in between. This CDR3 comprises 15 residues.

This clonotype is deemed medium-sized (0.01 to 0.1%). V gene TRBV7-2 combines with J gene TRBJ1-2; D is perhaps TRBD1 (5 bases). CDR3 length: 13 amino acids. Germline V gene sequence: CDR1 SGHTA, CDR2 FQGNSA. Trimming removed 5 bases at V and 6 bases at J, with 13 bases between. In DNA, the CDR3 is TGTGCCAGCAGCCCCAGGGCCTCTGATGGCTACACCTTC. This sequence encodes CASSPRASDGYTF.

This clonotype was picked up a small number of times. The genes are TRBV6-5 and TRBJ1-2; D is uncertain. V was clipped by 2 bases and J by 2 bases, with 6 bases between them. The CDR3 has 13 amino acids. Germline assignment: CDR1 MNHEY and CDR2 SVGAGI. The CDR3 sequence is CASSYAANYGYTF. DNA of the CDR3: TGTGCCAGCAGTTACGCGGCCAACTATGGCTACACCTTC.

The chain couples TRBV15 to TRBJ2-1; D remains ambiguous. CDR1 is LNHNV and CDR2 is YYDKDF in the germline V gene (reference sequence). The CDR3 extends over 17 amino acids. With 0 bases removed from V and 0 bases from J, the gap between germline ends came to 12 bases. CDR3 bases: TGTGCCACCAGCAGAGATCGCTGGTCGGGCTCCTACAATGAGCAGTTCTTC. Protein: CATSRDRWSGSYNEQFF.

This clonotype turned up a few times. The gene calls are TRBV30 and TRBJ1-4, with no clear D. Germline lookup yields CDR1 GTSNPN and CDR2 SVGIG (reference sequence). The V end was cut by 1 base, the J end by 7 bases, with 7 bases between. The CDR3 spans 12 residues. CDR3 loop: CAWSGHGEKLFF. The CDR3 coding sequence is TGTGCCTGGAGTGGACACGGTGAAAAACTGTTTTTT.

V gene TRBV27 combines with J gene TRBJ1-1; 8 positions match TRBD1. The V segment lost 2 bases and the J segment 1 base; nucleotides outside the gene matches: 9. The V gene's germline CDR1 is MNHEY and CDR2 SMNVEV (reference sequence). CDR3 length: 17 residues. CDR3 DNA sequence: TGTGCCAGCAGTTTAGCAGGGGGCTCTGCTCGGAACACTGAAGCTTTCTTT. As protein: CASSLAGGSARNTEAFF.

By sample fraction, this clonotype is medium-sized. The CDR3 coding sequence is TGTGCCAGCAGGCGCGTACGCTCCGGGGGGCGTGATGGCTACACCTTC. As protein: CASRRVRSGGRDGYTF. The gene calls are TRBV6-2 or TRBV6-3 and TRBJ1-2, with D possibly matching TRBD1 (6 bases). Trimming cost V 6 bases and J 6 bases, with 23 bases left between them. CDR3 length: 16 residues. Per germline, CDR1 MNHEY and CDR2 SVGEGT.

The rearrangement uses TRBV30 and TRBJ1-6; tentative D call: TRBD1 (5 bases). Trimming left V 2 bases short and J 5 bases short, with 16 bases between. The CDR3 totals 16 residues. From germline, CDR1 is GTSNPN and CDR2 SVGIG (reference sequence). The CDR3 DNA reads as TGTGCCTGGAGTCCCCTACACAGGCAGGATAATTCACCCCTCCACTTT. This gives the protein CAWSPLHRQDNSPLHF.

CDR3 amino acids: CASSQRAGGSKEPQHF. The CDR3 region has the DNA TGTGCCAGCAGCCAAAGGGCTGGGGGATCGAAAGAGCCCCAGCATTTT. The chain carries TRBV3-1 and TRBJ1-5, with a possible D match to TRBD1 (5 bases). CDR3 length equals 16 residues. CDR1 and CDR2 (germline): LGHDT, YNNKEL (reference sequence). The V end lost 2 bases, the J end lost 8 bases, and 19 bases lay between the germline ends.

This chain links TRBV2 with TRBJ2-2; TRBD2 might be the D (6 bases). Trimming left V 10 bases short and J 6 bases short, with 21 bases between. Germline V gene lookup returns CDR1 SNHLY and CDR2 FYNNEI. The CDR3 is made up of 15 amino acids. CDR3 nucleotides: TGTGCCACTACCTACCCGGGACTTCCGTCCGGGGAGCTGTTTTTT. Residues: CATTYPGLPSGELFF.

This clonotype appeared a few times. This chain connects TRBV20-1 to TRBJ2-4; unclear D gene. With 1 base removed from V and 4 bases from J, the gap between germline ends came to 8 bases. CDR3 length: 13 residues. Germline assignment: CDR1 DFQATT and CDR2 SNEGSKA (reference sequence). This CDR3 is CSARAGSKNIQYF. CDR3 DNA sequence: TGCAGTGCTAGAGCGGGCAGTAAAAACATTCAGTACTTC.

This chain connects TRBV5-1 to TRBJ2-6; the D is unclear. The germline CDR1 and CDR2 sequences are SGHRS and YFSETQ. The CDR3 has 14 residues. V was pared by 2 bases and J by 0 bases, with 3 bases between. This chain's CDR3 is CASSLSSGANVLTF. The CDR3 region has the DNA TGCGCCAGCAGCTTAAGCTCTGGGGCCAACGTCCTGACTTTC.